The clone carrying this T cell receptor beta chain was found once. What it binds is unknown. The data derive from a study of blood T cells in healthy people across ages. Regarding the study as a whole: Naive T cell percentage showed a strong correlation with TCR beta diversity.

The CDR3 length is 15 residues. Germline loops: CDR1 DFQATT, CDR2 SNEGSKA (reference sequence). Sample-barcoded 5' priming and a J-beta primer mix drove a second PCR of roughly 7 to 11 cycles. In TCRdb, the 5' RACE reads were re-called with MiXCR into one record per CDR3 protein. Of hundreds of thousands of distinct CDR3 sequences listed, about 32% were seen once; the top ten hold approximately 15%. This clonotype was obtained from a woman older than 75 in good health. The gene calls are TRBV20-1 and TRBJ2-5; 14 bases fit TRBD2. The J call may be wrong; the DNA end is better matched by TRBJ2-7. Source material: blood. The CDR3 protein is CSARRGTSGRPEQYF. CDR3 nucleotides: TGCAGTGCTAGGAGAGGGACTAGCGGGAGACCCGAGCAGTACTTC.